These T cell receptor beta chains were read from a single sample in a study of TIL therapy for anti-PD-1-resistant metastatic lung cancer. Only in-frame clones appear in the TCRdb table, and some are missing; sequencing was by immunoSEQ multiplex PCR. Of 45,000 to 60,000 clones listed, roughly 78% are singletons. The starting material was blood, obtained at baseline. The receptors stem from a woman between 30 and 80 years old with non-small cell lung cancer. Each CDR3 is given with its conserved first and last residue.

cdr3_aa: CASSVQRGRGYTF; j_call: TRBJ1-2; v_call: TRBV28
cdr3_aa: CASSLPQQGGTAYYEQYF; j_call: TRBJ2-7; v_call: TRBV7-8
cdr3_aa: CASSLDRASGNEQFF; j_call: TRBJ2-1; v_call: TRBV4-3
cdr3_aa: CASRTLKGTAATQYF; j_call: TRBJ2-3; v_call: TRBV7-8
cdr3_aa: CASTPGQGYNEQFF; j_call: TRBJ2-1; v_call: TRBV2
cdr3_aa: CASSLGPSSGETQYF; j_call: TRBJ2-5; v_call: TRBV5-1
cdr3_aa: CASSTSGGGAYEQYF; j_call: TRBJ2-7; v_call: TRBV7-2
cdr3_aa: CASSLRVGASYEQYF; j_call: TRBJ2-7; v_call: TRBV5-4
cdr3_aa: CASSPLVGEQYF; j_call: TRBJ2-7; v_call: TRBV9
cdr3_aa: CASSLDGTGTAAGIHEQYF; j_call: TRBJ2-7; v_call: TRBV7-6
cdr3_aa: CASSLDLGGRGGYTF; j_call: TRBJ1-2; v_call: TRBV28
cdr3_aa: CASRTRQDEQYF; j_call: TRBJ2-7; v_call: TRBV28
cdr3_aa: CSAQGVGTEAFF; j_call: TRBJ1-1; v_call: TRBV29-1
cdr3_aa: CASSQDTGGAGGYTF; j_call: TRBJ1-2; v_call: TRBV4-2
cdr3_aa: CASSYGTSGETQYF; j_call: TRBJ2-5; v_call: TRBV18
cdr3_aa: CASSLEGGTEAFF; j_call: TRBJ1-1; v_call: TRBV5-5
cdr3_aa: CATSKGQETQYF; j_call: TRBJ2-5; v_call: TRBV7-6
cdr3_aa: CASSMTGSSYEQYF; j_call: TRBJ2-7; v_call: TRBV19
cdr3_aa: CASSPDRRHNYGYTF; j_call: TRBJ1-2; v_call: TRBV6-5
cdr3_aa: CASSLLWGIAYEQYF; j_call: TRBJ2-7; v_call: TRBV5-1
cdr3_aa: CASSHKPGRRTDTQYF; j_call: TRBJ2-3; v_call: TRBV7-2
cdr3_aa: CASSIRPRDQPQHF; j_call: TRBJ1-5; v_call: TRBV19
cdr3_aa: CASKVGRLDEQYF; j_call: TRBJ2-7; v_call: TRBV2
cdr3_aa: CASTRAAGSSYEQYF; j_call: TRBJ2-7; v_call: TRBV19
cdr3_aa: CASSFGQGRYEQYF; j_call: TRBJ2-7; v_call: TRBV5-4
cdr3_aa: CASSRTGADYEQYF; j_call: TRBJ2-7; v_call: TRBV6-5
cdr3_aa: CASSPPGDRVYGYTF; j_call: TRBJ1-2; v_call: TRBV28
cdr3_aa: CATSRDSGRYNEQFF; j_call: TRBJ2-1; v_call: TRBV15
cdr3_aa: CASSQVGTGQITDTQYF; j_call: TRBJ2-3; v_call: TRBV4-1
cdr3_aa: CASSQRLGLAGVDEQFF; j_call: TRBJ2-1; v_call: TRBV4-1
cdr3_aa: CASSETTSNQPQHF; j_call: TRBJ1-5; v_call: TRBV2
cdr3_aa: CASSQEPVSGNTIYF; j_call: TRBJ1-3; v_call: TRBV4-3
cdr3_aa: CASSSPTMDPYEQYF; j_call: TRBJ2-7; v_call: TRBV13
cdr3_aa: CATVELTNTGELFF; j_call: TRBJ2-2; v_call: TRBV28
cdr3_aa: CASSPRTGAGRYEQYF; j_call: NA; v_call: TRBV9
cdr3_aa: CASSTAPGIMNTEAFF; j_call: TRBJ1-1; v_call: TRBV27